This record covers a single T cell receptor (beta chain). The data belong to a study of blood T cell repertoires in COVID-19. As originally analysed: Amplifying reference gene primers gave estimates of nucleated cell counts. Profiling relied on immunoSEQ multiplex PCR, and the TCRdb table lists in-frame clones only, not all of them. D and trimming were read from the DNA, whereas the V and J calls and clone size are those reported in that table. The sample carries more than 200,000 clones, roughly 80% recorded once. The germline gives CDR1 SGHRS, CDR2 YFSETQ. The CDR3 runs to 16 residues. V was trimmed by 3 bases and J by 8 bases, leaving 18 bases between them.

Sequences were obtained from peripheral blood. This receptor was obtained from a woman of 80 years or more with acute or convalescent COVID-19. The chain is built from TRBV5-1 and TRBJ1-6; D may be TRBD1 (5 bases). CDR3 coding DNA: TGCGCCAGCAGCTGGGGGGACCAGGGCACTTATTCACCCCTCCACTTT. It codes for CASSWGDQGTYSPLHF.